The clone carrying this T cell receptor beta chain was seen many times. Its antigen is still unknown. This record belongs to a study of T cells after yellow fever vaccination. Study results and limitations: Weaker, the secondary response had a peak occurring faster, on day 5 versus 15.

Via MiXCR, TCRdb re-called the 5' RACE reads, giving one row per CDR3 protein. The profile shows some 250,000 distinct CDR3 sequences, around 3.5% of them singletons. This CDR3 is built from 16 residues. Losses at the gene ends were 6 bases for V and 2 bases for J; bases not matched to a gene: 6. Sequencing used PBMCs, obtained 15 days after the yellow fever booster vaccination. The chain carries TRBV12-3 or TRBV12-4 and TRBJ2-6, with 8 bases that match TRBD1. This sequence was found in a man between 18 and 29 years old who received the YFV17D yellow fever vaccine. The CDR3 DNA sequence: TGTGCCAGCAGCCTTCTACAGGGGGCTGGGGCCAACGTCCTGACTTTC. This encodes CASSLLQGAGANVLTF.